This passage covers 23 T cell receptor beta chains from one sample sequenced in a study of T cell clonality in common variable immunodeficiency. Repertoires were generated with immunoSEQ multiplex PCR, while TCRdb's copy carries only in-frame clones and drops some. This sample carries 52,000 or so clones, none of them present only once. Sequenced input: peripheral blood mononuclear cells. The origin of the receptors is a person aged 18 to 70 in good health.

This clone was counted at least ten times. The CDR3 end lies 3 residues beyond the end of the read and is filled in from the germline J gene. This rearrangement joins TRBV2 to TRBJ2-1, with TRBD2 matching 7 bases. CDR1 is SNHLY, CDR2 FYNNEI, per germline. The V gene end was trimmed by 3 bases and the J gene end by 7 bases; junction bases not matched to a gene: 0. The CDR3 totals 12 residues. CDR3: CASSEGGNEQFF. The part of the CDR3 DNA that was read is TGTGCCAGCAGTGAGGGGGGGAATGAG.

This clone was detected ten times or more. The CDR3 DNA, read in part, is TGTGCCAGCAGCGACGGGACAGGGACTGACGAG. This encodes CASSDGTGTDE. The whole CDR3 protein is CASSDGTGTDEQYF. The chain couples TRBV5-5 to TRBJ2-7; 9 bases fit TRBD1. The observed sequence ends 3 residues before the CDR3 terminus, with the missing tail filled in from the germline J gene. The trim removed 4 bases at V and 5 bases at J, leaving 7 bases unmatched. The CDR3 is 14 amino acids. Germline-derived CDR1 and CDR2 are SGHKS and YYEKEE (reference sequence).

This clone was seen at least ten times. The read ends 3 residues early relative to the CDR3; the germline J gene fills the gap. The chain has TRBV20-1 and TRBJ1-2, with D perhaps matching TRBD1 (5 bases). The CDR3 loop spans 13 amino acids. Germline V lookup: CDR1 DFQATT, CDR2 SNEGSKA (reference sequence). This chain's CDR3 is CSAPGRAYNDYTF. Incomplete CDR3 DNA: TGCAGTGCTCCAGGGCGTGCCTACAATGAC.

Ten or more counts support this clone. Partial CDR3 DNA: TGTGCCAGCAGACGACAGACAGTTTCTAGCACAGATACG. This encodes CASRRQTVSSTDT. The whole CDR3 reads CASRRQTVSSTDTQYF. This chain joins TRBV6-2 or TRBV6-3 and TRBJ2-3; possible D gene TRBD1, 5 bases. With the read ending 3 residues before the CDR3 end, the germline J gene is used to fill in that end. This CDR3 spans 16 amino acids. Trimming took off 6 bases at V and 0 bases at J, with 16 bases between the two ends. Germline-derived CDR1 and CDR2 are MNHEY and SVGEGT.

This clone was seen ten or more times. Coverage ceases 3 residues before the CDR3 finishes, and the germline J gene fills in the end. The chain uses TRBV20-1 and TRBJ1-5; 11 nucleotides align to TRBD1. The CDR3 contains 17 residues. Germline V CDR1 and CDR2: DFQATT, SNEGSKA (reference sequence). With 6 bases clipped from V and 6 bases from J, the junction kept 16 bases outside the gene matches. CDR3 protein: CSAGGITDRGQSQPQHF. The sequenced CDR3 bases are TGCAGTGCCGGGGGTATTACGGACAGGGGGCAGAGTCAGCCC.

The table lists this clone with a few counts. The CDR3 goes on 3 residues after the read ends, and that part is filled in from the germline J gene. The chain employs TRBV19 and TRBJ2-3; possibly TRBD1 for D (5 bases). CDR1 LNHDA and CDR2 SQIVND come from the germline V gene (reference sequence). This CDR3 is 14 amino acids long. Partial CDR3 DNA: TGTGCCAGTAGTATCCGCCAGGGCAATCAGCCG. Translated, it gives CASSIRQGNQP. The complete CDR3 reads CASSIRQGNQPQYF. The full variable domain, completed using reference TRBV19 and TRBJ2-3, is DGGITQSPKYLFRKEGQNVTLSCEQNLNHDAMYWYRQDPGQGLRLIYYSQIVNDFQKGDIAEGYSVSREKKESFPLTVTSAQKNPTAFYLCASSIRQGNQPQYFGPGTRLTVL.

This clone was observed at least ten times. Coverage ceases 3 residues before the CDR3 finishes, and the germline J gene fills in the end. This chain connects TRBV5-1 to TRBJ2-1, with a possible D match to TRBD1 (7 bases). This CDR3 is built from 14 residues. V was cut by 7 bases and J by 3 bases, with 14 bases left in between. Germline values: CDR1 SGHRS, CDR2 YFSETQ. CDR3 DNA, as far as it was read: TGCGCCAGCGCCCAGGGGGGCCTCTACAATGAG. The encoded protein is CASAQGGLYNE. Given in full, the CDR3 is CASAQGGLYNEQFF.

This clone occurred many times. The read comes to an end 3 residues before the CDR3 does, leaving the germline J gene to fill in the end. This sequence joins TRBV20-1 and TRBJ2-3; D is ambiguous. Germline lookup yields CDR1 DFQATT and CDR2 SNEGSKA (reference sequence). The CDR3 extends over 14 amino acids. The V and J ends lost 0 bases and 2 bases respectively, with 9 bases between them. Incomplete CDR3 DNA: TGCAGTGCTAGAGATTGGCAGGACACAGATACG. Translated, it gives CSARDWQDTDT. The whole CDR3 is CSARDWQDTDTQYF.

The table lists this clone with many counts. CDR3: CASSEVGGKLFF. The DNA read from the CDR3 is TGTGCCAGCAGTGAAGTGGGGGGGAAA. V gene TRBV6-1 combines with J gene TRBJ1-4; D is possibly TRBD1 (5 bases). The sequenced fragment ends 3 residues before the CDR3 boundary, so the rest is inferred from the germline J gene. Germline V gives CDR1 MNHNS, CDR2 SASEGT. The CDR3 length is 12 residues.

There are many counts of this clone. The read halts 3 residues ahead of the CDR3 end, with the missing end drawn from the germline J gene. The chain is built from TRBV20-1 and TRBJ2-5; 10 bases agree with TRBD2. The CDR3 covers 15 residues. V was pared by 3 bases and J by 1 base, with 5 bases of the junction left unmatched. In germline, CDR1 is DFQATT, CDR2 SNEGSKA (reference sequence). The covered CDR3 bases are TGCAGTGCTAGGCGAGCGGGGGGGCGCCAAGAGACC. It specifies CSARRAGGRQET. The complete CDR3 reads CSARRAGGRQETQYF.

Details on this clone: The read ends 3 residues early relative to the CDR3; the germline J gene fills the gap. The V gene is TRBV5-1, the J gene TRBJ1-2, with D tentatively TRBD1 (5 bases). CDR1 is SGHRS and CDR2 is YFSETQ in the germline V gene. The CDR3 spans 14 residues. CDR3 loop: CASSLETGRGTYTF. CDR3 bases read: TGCGCCAGCAGCTTGGAAACAGGACGGGGGACC.

This clone was observed at least ten times. A read error may account for a junction end that differs from germline. The read terminates 3 residues ahead of where the CDR3 ends, so the germline J gene completes it. This chain connects TRBV4-2 to TRBJ2-3; perhaps TRBD2 as D (5 bases). This CDR3 has 16 amino acids. Per the germline V gene, CDR1 is LGHNA and CDR2 is YNFKEQ. The CDR3: CASSPLRGSSTDTQYF. The CDR3 bases that were read are TGCGCCAGCAGCCCCCTCCGAGGGTCTAGCACAGATACG.

This clone came up many times. The read gets to within 3 residues of the CDR3 end, and the germline J gene fills in the rest. V gene TRBV7-3 combines with J gene TRBJ2-7; D might be TRBD2 (5 bases). V lost 5 bases to trimming and J lost 5 bases, with 19 bases between them. The CDR3 covers 15 residues. Germline V gene data show CDR1 as SGHTA and CDR2 as FQGTGA. The CDR3: CASSPSWVEGHEQYF. CDR3 bases read: TGTGCCAGCAGCCCATCCTGGGTTGAGGGCCACGAG. The full variable domain, completed using reference TRBV7-3 and TRBJ2-7, is GAGVSQTPSNKVTEKGKYVELRCDPISGHTALYWYRQSLGQGPEFLIYFQGTGAADDSGLPNDRFFAVRPEGSVSTLKIQRTERGDSAVYLCASSPSWVEGHEQYFGPGTRLTVT.

Many counts were recorded for this clone. The CDR3 end lies 3 residues beyond the end of the read and is filled in from the germline J gene. The gene calls are TRBV20-1 and TRBJ1-2; D perhaps matches TRBD1 (6 bases). CDR1 DFQATT and CDR2 SNEGSKA come from the germline V gene (reference sequence). CDR3 length equals 10 residues. Incomplete CDR3 DNA: TGCAGTGCTGGACGGGACAGC. Residues: CSAGRDS. From start to end, the CDR3 is CSAGRDSYTF.

The sample holds many counts of this clone. The DNA ends 3 residues before the CDR3 does, and the rest of the CDR3 is filled in from the germline J gene. This chain joins TRBV7-2 and TRBJ1-2; the match to TRBD1 covers 10 bases. The CDR3 is 14 amino acids. With V trimmed by 5 bases and J by 7 bases, 7 bases remained unmatched. Per germline, CDR1 SGHTA and CDR2 FQGNSA. The CDR3 loop reads CASSQRQGAFGYTF. The sequenced CDR3 bases are TGTGCCAGCAGCCAGCGACAGGGGGCGTTTGGC.

With respect to this clone: The read terminates 3 residues ahead of where the CDR3 ends, so the germline J gene completes it. The chain recombines TRBV5-1 with TRBJ2-2; a weak D match, TRBD1 (6 bases). CDR1 SGHRS and CDR2 YFSETQ come from the germline V gene. The CDR3 sequence is 14 residues long. CDR3 sequence reads: CASSLTQGNEKLFF. The sequenced CDR3 bases are TGCGCCAGCAGCCTTACACAGGGAAATGAAAAG. Full variable domain (rest looked up from reference TRBV5-1 and TRBJ2-2): KAGVTQTPRYLIKTRGQQVTLSCSPISGHRSVSWYQQTPGQGLQFLFEYFSETQRNKGNFPGRFSGRQFSNSRSEMNVSTLELGDSALYLCASSLTQGNEKLFFGEGSRLTVL.

In this sample, this clone turned up many times. The CDR3 goes on 3 residues after the read ends, and that part is filled in from the germline J gene. V usage is TRBV5-4 and J usage is TRBJ2-1; the match to TRBD2 covers 13 bases. The CDR3 contains 16 residues. The germline CDR1 and CDR2 sequences are SGHNT and YYREEE (reference sequence). V trimming: 5 bases; J trimming: 4 bases; junction bases outside the gene matches: 6. The CDR3 sequence: CASSRRTSGGYNEQFF. The sequenced part of the CDR3 DNA is TGTGCCAGCAGTCGTCGGACTAGCGGGGGATACAATGAG.

This clone has a count of ten or more. The read terminates 3 residues before the CDR3 end, so the remaining end is supplied by the germline J gene. V usage is TRBV2 and J usage is TRBJ1-5; TRBD1 aligns across 7 bases. The CDR3 consists of 15 residues. Germline CDR1 SNHLY, CDR2 FYNNEI. J lost 5 bases, V lost 4 bases, and 8 bases had no gene match. The CDR3 here is CASSVTGVGDQPQHF. Partial CDR3 DNA: TGTGCCAGCAGTGTCACAGGGGTGGGCGATCAGCCC.

This clone came up many times. The sequenced part of the CDR3 DNA is TGCGCCAGCAGCTTGGGGGTTAGCGGCTCCTACAATGAG. It encodes CASSLGVSGSYNE. Given in full, the CDR3 is CASSLGVSGSYNEQFF. The V and J genes are TRBV5-1 and TRBJ2-1, with D perhaps matching TRBD2 (6 bases). From the germline J gene comes the end of the CDR3, since the read stops 3 residues before it. The V end was cut by 0 bases, the J end by 0 bases, with 10 bases between. Germline assignment: CDR1 SGHRS and CDR2 YFSETQ. There are 16 residues in the CDR3.

This clone was detected many times. The observed sequence ends 3 residues before the CDR3 terminus, with the missing tail filled in from the germline J gene. V gene TRBV7-9 combines with J gene TRBJ1-1; D might be TRBD1 (6 bases). The V gene lost 1 base and the J gene lost 5 bases, with 14 bases spanning the gap. Germline-derived CDR1 and CDR2 are SEHNR and FQNEAQ (reference sequence). CDR3 size: 15 residues. CDR3 sequence reads: CASSLGMGAQTEAFF. Incomplete CDR3 DNA: TGTGCCAGCAGCTTAGGAATGGGGGCGCAAACTGAA.

This clone has at least ten counts. The CDR3 end falls 3 residues outside the read, so it is completed with the germline J gene. The J gene is TRBJ1-4, the V gene TRBV19; possible D gene TRBD1, 5 bases. The CDR3 length is 15 residues. Trimming left V 3 bases short and J 2 bases short, with 10 bases between. Germline V lookup: CDR1 LNHDA, CDR2 SQIVND (reference sequence). The CDR3 reads CASSIGGTTNEKLFF. The CDR3 bases that were read are TGTGCCAGTAGTATCGGGGGGACGACTAATGAAAAA.

This clone has only a few counts. Read sequence stops 3 residues before the CDR3 end, and the germline J gene provides the missing end. The rearrangement uses TRBV18 and TRBJ1-2; D possibly corresponds to TRBD1 (6 bases). V lost 5 bases and J lost 5, with 18 bases in between. The CDR3 runs 15 residues. CDR1 KGHSH and CDR2 LQKENI come from the germline V gene. CDR3 DNA, as far as it was read: TGTGCCAGCTCAGAACAGGGCGGTTGGGGTTATGGC. Its protein product is CASSEQGGWGYG. The whole CDR3 sequence reads CASSEQGGWGYGYTF.

Many counts were recorded for this clone. The read terminates 3 residues before the CDR3 end, so the remaining end is supplied by the germline J gene. The V and J genes are TRBV5-1 and TRBJ1-1; 12 bases fit TRBD1. The CDR3 is made up of 16 amino acids. Germline V CDR1 and CDR2: SGHRS, YFSETQ. Trimming took 1 base from V and 5 from J; bases not matched to a gene: 6. The CDR3 loop reads CASSLLTGQGATEAFF. The covered CDR3 bases are TGCGCCAGCAGCTTGTTAACGGGACAGGGGGCAACTGAA.